This TCR beta chain appears in the sequencing data of a study of PD-1 blockade in classical Hodgkin lymphoma. The study's findings and limits: What drove the repertoire differences, possibly disease activity or prior therapy, has not been defined. Diversity similar to that of newly diagnosed patients was seen at baseline in complete responders. Baseline TCR diversity was reportedly lower in newly diagnosed patients than healthy donors.

Measured with immunoSEQ multiplex PCR; TCRdb has only the in-frame clones, and not every one. The sample includes over 10,000 clones, around 90% of them seen just once. Comment on this clone: Its antigen is not identified.

V was clipped by 4 bases and J by 4 bases, with 9 bases between them. The CDR3 sequence is 13 residues long. Per the germline V gene, CDR1 is SGHRS and CDR2 is YFSETQ. With no exception, relapse followed autologous stem cell transplantation in all patients, and brentuximab vedotin exposure varied. The starting material was peripheral blood mononuclear cells (PBMCs), obtained at baseline. The source of this sequence is a human donor with classical Hodgkin lymphoma. This chain links TRBV5-1 with TRBJ1-3; no definite D call. In nucleotides, the CDR3 is TGCGCCAGCAGCGCGCGACTCGGAAACACCATATATTTT. This translates into CASSARLGNTIYF.